This T cell receptor (beta chain) was documented in a study of blood T cell repertoires in COVID-19 (TCRdb year 2020). Background for the entire study: The collaborator samples originated in the United States, Italy and Spain and spanned the acute and convalescent phases of COVID-19. The prospective study material was composed of cDNA or gDNA derived from T cells, B-cell-depleted T cells, or PBMCs. Deeply sampled blood TCRbeta repertoires from subjects exposed to, actively infected with, or recovered from COVID-19 were included in the dataset. The repertoires were released in a freely available public database meant as a resource for research on the immune response to SARS-CoV-2. Samples came from the ongoing ImmuneRACE study (first 160 participants) plus 1,254 subjects from 6 global collaborators. Sample metadata almost always included a de-identified subject ID, COVID-19 status, age in years and sex. Where available, HLA class I and class II types were taken from metadata supplied by the sample provider and were not determined by assay-based typing.

Each collaborating institution followed its own protocols to collect whole blood in K2EDTA tubes. For TCRbeta analysis, collaborators shipped samples as frozen whole blood, isolated PBMCs, or DNA extracted from either of those sample types. CDR1 is given as SNHLY and CDR2 as FYNNEI, both from the germline V gene. From cysteine to phenylalanine, the CDR3 is 15 amino acids long. Of the read, only the CDR3 DNA is kept; its 45 bases are in frame from base 1. V and J are truncated by 4 bases and 0 bases respectively, leaving an intervening sequence of 10 bases. The immunoSEQ Assay, a bias-controlled multiplex PCR, was used to amplify TCRbeta CDR3 regions from genomic DNA. The published analysis was carried out like this. The number of nucleated cells in each sample was estimated by amplification of reference gene primers within the assay. To quantify the absolute abundance of each unique TCRbeta CDR3 rearrangement, sequence reads were collapsed and filtered. For each sample, productive Simpson clonality was calculated by taking the square root of Simpson's diversity index across productive rearrangements. TCRdb took over this immuneACCESS table, retaining in-frame rearrangements with V and J assigned. Such tables are incomplete; in checked studies, under half of the missing clones stem from an unresolved V gene, and the remainder is unexplained. V and J calls plus clone size are reproduced from that table; the DNA served to infer D and trimming. In all, the sample holds over 130,000 clones, and more than 80% of those were seen once. About 10% of the sample is in the top ten clones.

This clone came up once. Its target antigen remains unknown. No base quality values were provided; no much bigger clone lies one nucleotide off. The investigation overall reported the following: Clinical and demographic metadata were provided uncurated, with the amount varying by source and participant.

The chain was built from TRBV2 and TRBJ1-3; TRBD1 is a possible D gene, resting on 5 matching bases. Sequencing was performed on peripheral blood. The origin of this receptor is a woman at least 80 years old with acute or convalescent COVID-19. CDR3 sequence: CASSGQFRSGNTIYF. The sequenced DNA: TGTGCCAGCAGTGGACAGTTCCGCTCTGGAAACACCATATATTTT.